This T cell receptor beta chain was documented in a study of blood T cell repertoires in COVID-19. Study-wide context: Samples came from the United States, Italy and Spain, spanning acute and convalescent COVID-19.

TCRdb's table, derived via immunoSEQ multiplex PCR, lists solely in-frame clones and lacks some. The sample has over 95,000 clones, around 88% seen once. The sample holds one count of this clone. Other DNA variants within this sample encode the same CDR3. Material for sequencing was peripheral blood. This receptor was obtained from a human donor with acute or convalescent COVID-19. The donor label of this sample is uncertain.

CDR3 protein: CASSLAETQYF. The CDR3 DNA reads TGTGCCAGCAGCTTAGCTGAGACCCAGTACTTC. V and J are TRBV11-2 and TRBJ2-5, with D hard to call. Germline CDR1 SGHAT, CDR2 FQNNGV. The CDR3 runs to 11 residues. Trimming shortened V by 1 base and J by 5 bases, and 2 bases separated the two germline ends.